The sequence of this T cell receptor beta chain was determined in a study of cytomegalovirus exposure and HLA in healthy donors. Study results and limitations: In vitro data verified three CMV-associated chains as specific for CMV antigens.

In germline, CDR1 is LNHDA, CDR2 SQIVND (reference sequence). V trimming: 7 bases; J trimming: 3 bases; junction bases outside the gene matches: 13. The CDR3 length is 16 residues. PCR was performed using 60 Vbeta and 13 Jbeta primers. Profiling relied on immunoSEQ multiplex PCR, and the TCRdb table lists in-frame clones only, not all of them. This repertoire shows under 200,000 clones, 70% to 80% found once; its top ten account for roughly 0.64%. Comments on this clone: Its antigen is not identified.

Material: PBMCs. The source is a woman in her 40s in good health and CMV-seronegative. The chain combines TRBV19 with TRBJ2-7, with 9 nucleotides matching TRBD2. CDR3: CASTPGGAGGHYEQYF. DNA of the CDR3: TGTGCCAGTACCCCAGGGGGAGCGGGGGGCCACTACGAGCAGTACTTC.